This entry lists 7 T cell receptor beta chains sequenced from one sample in a study of cytomegalovirus exposure and HLA in healthy donors (dated by TCRdb to the late 2010s). Library preparation used the immunoSEQ multiplex PCR assay. A mixture of 60 forward primers for TCR Vbeta segments and 13 reverse primers for TCR Jbeta segments was used in the multiplex PCR. Sourced from immuneACCESS, this table was stored by TCRdb with only in-frame sequences that have V and J called. A share of the clones is absent; for the studies checked, an unresolved V gene accounts for under half, and the remainder has no known explanation. The sample table shows approximately 150,000 clones, and 70% to 80% are seen once. Together, the top ten hold over 1.2% of the sample. Sequenced: PBMCs. These receptors all stem from a man aged 60 to 69 in good health and CMV-seronegative.

CDR3 nucleotides: TGTGCCAGCAGCGTCCAGAGACTAGCGGGAGAAGATACGCAGTATTTT. Its protein is CASSVQRLAGEDTQYF. The chain joins TRBV9 to TRBJ2-3, with 12 positions matching TRBD2. The CDR3 runs 16 residues. After removal of 2 bases from V and 5 bases from J, the junction contained 6 bases not matched to a gene. Germline V gives CDR1 SGDLS, CDR2 YYNGEE.

This sequence joins TRBV30 and TRBJ1-4; a possible D gene is TRBD1 (6 bases). The CDR3 is made up of 15 amino acids. Per the germline V gene, CDR1 is GTSNPN and CDR2 is SVGIG (reference sequence). Trimming removed 4 bases from V and 8 bases from J, with 20 bases in between. In DNA form, the CDR3 reads TGTGCCTGGACTACCCCCGGACAGTTGGGGGAAAAACTGTTTTTT. Its protein product is CAWTTPGQLGEKLFF.

This rearrangement joins TRBV21-1 to TRBJ2-7; TRBD1, as called in the table, went unchecked against the DNA. TRBV21-1 is given as a pseudogene. The CDR3 sequence is 16 residues long. CDR3 in amino acids: CARHPTKTGETYEQYF. In DNA, the CDR3 is TGTGCCAGGCATCCTACGAAGACAGGGGAAACCTACGAGCAGTACTTC.

This clone was detected only a few times. The chain combines TRBV28 with TRBJ2-7, with TRBD1 matching 7 bases. Germline V CDR1 and CDR2: MDHEN, SYDVKM. V was pared by 4 bases and J by 3 bases, with 3 bases of the junction left unmatched. The CDR3 is 13 amino acids. The CDR3 nucleotides are TGTGCCAGCAGTTCCCGGGACAGCTACGAGCAGTACTTC. The encoded protein is CASSSRDSYEQYF.

CDR3 amino acids: CASSLSTGAIQPQHF. DNA of the CDR3: TGTGCCAGCAGCTTATCAACAGGGGCCATCCAGCCCCAGCATTTT. The chain joins TRBV11-2 to TRBJ1-5, with 7 bases that match TRBD1. The germline gives CDR1 SGHAT, CDR2 FQNNGV. The CDR3 totals 15 residues. Trimming cost V 2 bases and J 7 bases; bases outside gene matches: 8.

This chain uses TRBV21-1 with TRBJ2-1; TRBD2 is taken as the D call from the table, unchecked against the DNA. TRBV21-1 is a recognized pseudogene. This CDR3 has 15 residues. The CDR3 region has the DNA TGTGCCAGCAGCAAGTATGCGGGAAGGGGCGGTGAGCAGTTCTTC. Residues: CASSKYAGRGGEQFF.

The chain links TRBV11-2 to TRBJ2-7; maybe TRBD1 (6 bases). V lost 2 bases and J lost 1, with 6 bases in between. CDR3 length: 13 amino acids. Germline V CDR1 and CDR2: SGHAT, FQNNGV. As DNA, the CDR3 is TGTGCCAGCAGCTTAAGGGGGTCCTACGAGCAGTACTTC. This sequence encodes CASSLRGSYEQYF.